This is a list of T cell receptor beta chains from one sample in a study of blood T cell repertoires in COVID-19. Method: immunoSEQ multiplex PCR; TCRdb's copy keeps in-frame clones and lacks some. This table holds about 270,000 clones, around 90% found once. Sample: PBMCs or T cells enriched from blood (not recorded which). The source of these receptors is a woman aged 25 to 39 with acute COVID-19. The CDR3 runs from the conserved cysteine through the conserved F or W. Clone size is shown for a subset of rows, as once, few, many or a class of expanded clone.

V gene	clone size	CDR3 protein
TRBV19	.	CASSKSGTAYSNQPQHF
TRBV6-5	.	CASRLIAYEQYF
TRBV14	.	CASSLREGRGNTEAFF
TRBV2	.	CASSKRWALAPRDNEQFF
TRBV5-1	.	CASSLVDRTTDTQYF
TRBV9	.	CASSVGRSSYEQYF
TRBV7-9	.	CASSLVTGGPGTGELFF
TRBV11-3	.	CASSLLGLGGEGEQFF
TRBV7-2	.	CASSQTGQGGFAYEQYF
TRBV7-8	.	CASSYKPGQGYEQYF
TRBV29-1	.	CSVDLAGAYNEQFF
TRBV7-2	few	CASSLTSGRLHEQYF
TRBV5-6	.	CASSGTGGPYEQYF
TRBV29-1	.	CSVERVATNEKLFF
TRBV4-1	.	CASSQESGGRAGELFF
TRBV28	.	CASRSPSGAANTGELFF
TRBV7-3	.	CASNQPGGPYSNQPQHF
TRBV5-6	few	CASSPPAGEPDTQYF
TRBV7-2	.	CASSRDWNTGELFF
TRBV28	.	CASSLSGRATYNSPLHF
TRBV6-4	.	CASSDGNNSPLHF
TRBV19	.	CASSIGFAGVQETQYF
TRBV28	.	CASRERELSYEQYF
TRBV3-1/TRBV3-2	.	CASSLTQGPGEQYF
TRBV2	.	CASRSPSFPGHNEKLFF
TRBV24-1	.	CATSGGQGDNEQFF
TRBV2	.	CASSEGDFSRETQYF
TRBV5-4	.	CASSLERGFTTNEKLFF
TRBV30	.	CAWSSGVGYGYTF
TRBV12-3/TRBV12-4	.	CASRTDSYEQYF
TRBV4-1	few	CASSQDDRESYEQYF
TRBV7-9	.	CASSFYRTSGRDNEQFF
TRBV15	.	CATSRDIAREQYF
TRBV4-1	.	CASSQVGASYEQYF
TRBV19	.	CASSMLGTGEQYF
TRBV6-5	.	CASSYKRSAYNEQFF
TRBV6-1	.	CASSDRGGQPQHF
TRBV27	.	CASSLRDSNIQYF
TRBV28	.	CASRTTGSLENEQFF
TRBV30	.	CAWSVTPSTSGRVNEQFF
TRBV6-2/TRBV6-3	.	CASSSTGTSATGANVLTF
TRBV6-6	few	CASSYPRGGSGNTIYF